This TCR beta chain stems from a study of blood T cell repertoires in COVID-19. The wider study: Researchers got acute and convalescent COVID-19 samples from the United States, Italy and Spain. T cells, B-cell-depleted T cells, or PBMCs provided the cDNA or gDNA that served as material.

The Seattle patients, enrolled during active infection, were followed longitudinally. The V and J ends lost 0 bases and 5 bases respectively, with 10 bases between them. This CDR3 comprises 14 residues. CDR1 is SGHTA, CDR2 FQGNSA, per germline. Generated by immunoSEQ multiplex PCR, the TCRdb table keeps only in-frame clones and is missing some. The table shows 100,000 to 150,000 clones, with roughly nine tenths occurring only once. The chain carries TRBV7-2 and TRBJ2-5; D gene uncertain. The TCR was taken from a man aged 50-59 years with COVID-19, enrolled during active disease. Input material: peripheral blood. CDR3 loop: CASSLAVYSETQYF. The CDR3 DNA follows: TGTGCCAGCAGCTTAGCTGTGTATTCCGAGACCCAGTACTTC.